A selection of T cell receptor beta chains follows, all from one sample in a study of shared clonotypes between healthy human individuals. Here immunoSEQ multiplex PCR was the method, and the copy in TCRdb shows in-frame clones only, minus some. The sample comprises 97,000 or so clones, around half of which are singletons, and about 15% rests with the top ten. Sequencing was performed on PBMCs. The receptors were sampled from a woman in her thirties or forties in good health. Some clones in this sample may be carry-over from other donors' samples. Both conserved end residues are part of each CDR3. Fields, in order: clone size, D gene, V gene, J gene, CDR3 DNA, CDR3 protein. The D gene is left open where the match is weak. The size entry is marked missing in some rows and otherwise reads once, few, many or a size class.

abundance: .
d_gene: TRBD1
v_gene: TRBV7-3
j_gene: TRBJ1-1
CDR3nt: TGTGCCAGCAACGACAGGGGTAAGAATGAAGCTTTCTTT
CDR3aa: CASNDRGKNEAFF

abundance: .
d_gene: TRBD1
v_gene: TRBV30
j_gene: TRBJ2-3
CDR3nt: TGTGCCTGGAGTGGGTCAGGGGGGCAGTATTTT
CDR3aa: CAWSGSGGQYF

abundance: many
d_gene: .
v_gene: TRBV6-5
j_gene: TRBJ1-1
CDR3nt: TGTGCCAGCAGGGGGGGCTCAGCTACTGAAGCTTTCTTT
CDR3aa: CASRGGSATEAFF

abundance: .
d_gene: TRBD2
v_gene: TRBV10-3
j_gene: TRBJ2-2
CDR3nt: TGTGCCATGGGGGAGCTAGCGGGGCACACCGGGGAGCTGTTTTTT
CDR3aa: CAMGELAGHTGELFF

abundance: few
d_gene: .
v_gene: TRBV7-2
j_gene: TRBJ2-5
CDR3nt: TGTGCCAGCAGCCGAATTCTAGGGGCGGAGACCCAGTACTTC
CDR3aa: CASSRILGAETQYF

abundance: .
d_gene: .
v_gene: TRBV29-1
j_gene: TRBJ2-3
CDR3nt: TGCAGCGTTCCGCTAGGGGTCACAGATACGCAGTATTTT
CDR3aa: CSVPLGVTDTQYF

abundance: .
d_gene: TRBD2
v_gene: TRBV18
j_gene: TRBJ2-7
CDR3nt: TGTGCCAGCTCAGAGGGGACTAGCGGGTCCTACGAGCAGTACTTC
CDR3aa: CASSEGTSGSYEQYF

abundance: few
d_gene: .
v_gene: TRBV2
j_gene: TRBJ2-7
CDR3nt: TGTGCCAGCAGTGGTGTGAATAACTACGAGCAGTACTTC
CDR3aa: CASSGVNNYEQYF

abundance: few
d_gene: .
v_gene: TRBV28
j_gene: TRBJ2-1
CDR3nt: TGTGCCAGCAGTTGGGTAAACTCCTACAATGAGCAGTTCTTC
CDR3aa: CASSWVNSYNEQFF

abundance: once
d_gene: TRBD2
v_gene: TRBV7-6
j_gene: TRBJ2-7
CDR3nt: TGTGCCAGCAGCTTAGGGGGATGGACTAGCGGGAGAATTGCCTACGAGCAGTACTTC
CDR3aa: CASSLGGWTSGRIAYEQYF

abundance: .
d_gene: TRBD2
v_gene: TRBV29-1
j_gene: TRBJ2-1
CDR3nt: TGCAGCGTTGAGCCGTTTGGGCTAGCGGGAACGTATGAGCAGTTCTTC
CDR3aa: CSVEPFGLAGTYEQFF

abundance: many
d_gene: TRBD2
v_gene: TRBV27
j_gene: TRBJ2-7
CDR3nt: TGTGCCACCCTAGCGGGGGCCCCCTACGAGCAGTACTTC
CDR3aa: CATLAGAPYEQYF

abundance: .
d_gene: .
v_gene: TRBV7-8
j_gene: TRBJ2-7
CDR3nt: TGTGCCAGCAGCCCCAGGGGAGGTCGGAGCTCCTACGAGCAGTACTTC
CDR3aa: CASSPRGGRSSYEQYF

abundance: few
d_gene: .
v_gene: TRBV4-2
j_gene: TRBJ2-5
CDR3nt: TGTGCCAGCAGCCAAGACAGGAAGGAGACCCAGTACTTC
CDR3aa: CASSQDRKETQYF

abundance: .
d_gene: TRBD1
v_gene: TRBV18
j_gene: TRBJ1-2
CDR3nt: TGTGCCAGCTCAACAGGGGGGGGCGAACCTAACTATGGCTACACCTTC
CDR3aa: CASSTGGGEPNYGYTF

abundance: few
d_gene: TRBD1
v_gene: TRBV30
j_gene: TRBJ2-7
CDR3nt: TGTGCCTGGAACCCGGGACAGGGTGGCGAGCAGTACTTC
CDR3aa: CAWNPGQGGEQYF

abundance: many
d_gene: .
v_gene: TRBV6-6
j_gene: TRBJ1-2
CDR3nt: TGTGCCAGCAGTTACCCGGACCGGGGCTACACCTTC
CDR3aa: CASSYPDRGYTF

abundance: .
d_gene: .
v_gene: TRBV7-8
j_gene: TRBJ2-7
CDR3nt: TGTGCCAGCAGCCAAGGAAGCACCCCCTACGAGCAGTACTTC
CDR3aa: CASSQGSTPYEQYF

abundance: .
d_gene: .
v_gene: TRBV7-2
j_gene: TRBJ2-7
CDR3nt: TGTGCCAGCAGCTTACCAGGGGCCCACTACGAGCAGTACTTC
CDR3aa: CASSLPGAHYEQYF

abundance: many
d_gene: .
v_gene: TRBV29-1
j_gene: TRBJ1-4
CDR3nt: TGCAGCGTGCGCTTAACAGCTGGTGAAAAACTGTTTTTT
CDR3aa: CSVRLTAGEKLFF

abundance: .
d_gene: .
v_gene: TRBV7-9
j_gene: TRBJ2-5
CDR3nt: TGTGCCAGCAGCTCGGACGTTTTTGAGACCCAGTACTTC
CDR3aa: CASSSDVFETQYF

abundance: many
d_gene: .
v_gene: TRBV5-4
j_gene: TRBJ2-3
CDR3nt: TGTGCCAGCAGCTTGTCTGCAGATACGCAGTATTTT
CDR3aa: CASSLSADTQYF